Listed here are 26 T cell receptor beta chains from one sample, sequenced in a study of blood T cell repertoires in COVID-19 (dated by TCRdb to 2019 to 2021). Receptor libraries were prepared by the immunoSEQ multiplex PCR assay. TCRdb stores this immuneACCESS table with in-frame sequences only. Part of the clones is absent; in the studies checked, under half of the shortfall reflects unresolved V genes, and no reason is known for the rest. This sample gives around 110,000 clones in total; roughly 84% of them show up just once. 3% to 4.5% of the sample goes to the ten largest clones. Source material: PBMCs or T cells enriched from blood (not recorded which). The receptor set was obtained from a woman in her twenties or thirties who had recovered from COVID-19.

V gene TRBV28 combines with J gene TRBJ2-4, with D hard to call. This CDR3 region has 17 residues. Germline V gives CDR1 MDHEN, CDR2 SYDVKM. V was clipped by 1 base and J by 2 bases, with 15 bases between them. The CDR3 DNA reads TGTGCCAGCAGTTTATTTGCTAACCTCCTCTCCAAAAACATTCAGTACTTC. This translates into CASSLFANLLSKNIQYF.

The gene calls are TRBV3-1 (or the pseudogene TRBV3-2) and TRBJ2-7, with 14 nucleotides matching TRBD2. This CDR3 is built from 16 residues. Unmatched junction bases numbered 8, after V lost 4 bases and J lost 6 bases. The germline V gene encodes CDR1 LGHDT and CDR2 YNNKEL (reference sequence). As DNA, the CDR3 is TGTGCCAGCAGCCTCGGGACTAGCGGGAGATTTGGCGAGCAGTACTTC. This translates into CASSLGTSGRFGEQYF.

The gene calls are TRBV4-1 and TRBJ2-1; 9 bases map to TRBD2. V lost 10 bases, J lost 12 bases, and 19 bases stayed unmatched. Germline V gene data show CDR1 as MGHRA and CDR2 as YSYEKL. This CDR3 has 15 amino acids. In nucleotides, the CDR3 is TGCGCCACCTTACAATTCGCGGGAGGGCCGTGGAGGCAGTTCTTC. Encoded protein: CATLQFAGGPWRQFF.

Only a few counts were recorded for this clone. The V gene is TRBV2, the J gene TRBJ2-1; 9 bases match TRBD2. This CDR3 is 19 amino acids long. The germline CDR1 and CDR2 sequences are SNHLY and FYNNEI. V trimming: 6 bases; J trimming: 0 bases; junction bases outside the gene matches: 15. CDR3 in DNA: TGTGCCAGCAGGACTAGCGGTCCAAGGCCCGAGAGCTCCTACAATGAGCAGTTCTTC. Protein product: CASRTSGPRPESSYNEQFF.

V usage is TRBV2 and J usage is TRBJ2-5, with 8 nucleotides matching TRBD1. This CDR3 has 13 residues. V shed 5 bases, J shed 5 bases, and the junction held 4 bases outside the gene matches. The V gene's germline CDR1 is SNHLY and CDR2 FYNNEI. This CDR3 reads CASSRNRGETQYF. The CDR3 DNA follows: TGTGCCAGCAGTCGAAACAGGGGGGAGACCCAGTACTTC.

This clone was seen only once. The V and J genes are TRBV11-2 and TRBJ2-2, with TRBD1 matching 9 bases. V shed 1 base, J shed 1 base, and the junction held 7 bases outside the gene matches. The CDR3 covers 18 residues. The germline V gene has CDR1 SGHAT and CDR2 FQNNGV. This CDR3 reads CASSLGPGTGMNTGELFF. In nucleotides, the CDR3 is TGTGCCAGCAGCTTAGGACCCGGGACAGGGATGAACACCGGGGAGCTGTTTTTT.

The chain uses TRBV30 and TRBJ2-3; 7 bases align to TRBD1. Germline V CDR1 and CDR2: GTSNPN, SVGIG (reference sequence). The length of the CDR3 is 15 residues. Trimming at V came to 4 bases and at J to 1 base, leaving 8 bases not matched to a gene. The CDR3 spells CAWTENTGGTDTQYF. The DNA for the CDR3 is TGTGCCTGGACCGAAAATACAGGGGGCACAGATACGCAGTATTTT. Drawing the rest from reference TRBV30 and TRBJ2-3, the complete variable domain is SQTIHQWPATLVQPVGSPLSLECTVEGTSNPNLYWYRQAAGRGLQLLFYSVGIGQISSEVPQNLSASRPQDRQFILSSKKLLLSDSGFYLCAWTENTGGTDTQYFGPGTRLTVL.

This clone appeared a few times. The CDR3 reads CASSLGQQRTLHF. DNA of the CDR3: TGTGCCAGCAGCTTGGGACAGCAAAGGACCCTCCACTTT. This chain links TRBV5-5 with TRBJ1-6, with D maybe TRBD1 (5 bases). The germline V and J ends were trimmed by 0 bases and 14 bases, with 12 bases remaining between them. Germline V gene data show CDR1 as SGHKS and CDR2 as YYEKEE (reference sequence). The CDR3 runs 13 residues.

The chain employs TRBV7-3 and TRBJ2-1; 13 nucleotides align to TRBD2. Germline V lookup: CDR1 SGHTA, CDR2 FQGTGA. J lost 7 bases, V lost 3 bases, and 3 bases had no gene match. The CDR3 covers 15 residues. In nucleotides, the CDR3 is TGTGCCAGCAGCTTGCTGGGACTAGCGGGGAATGAGCAGTTCTTC. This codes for CASSLLGLAGNEQFF.

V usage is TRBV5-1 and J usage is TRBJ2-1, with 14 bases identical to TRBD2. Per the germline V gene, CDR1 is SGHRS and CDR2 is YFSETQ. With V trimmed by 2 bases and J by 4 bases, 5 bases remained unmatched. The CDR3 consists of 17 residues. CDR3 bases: TGCGCCAGCAGCTTCGGACTAGCGGGAGGTCCTTACAATGAGCAGTTCTTC. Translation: CASSFGLAGGPYNEQFF.

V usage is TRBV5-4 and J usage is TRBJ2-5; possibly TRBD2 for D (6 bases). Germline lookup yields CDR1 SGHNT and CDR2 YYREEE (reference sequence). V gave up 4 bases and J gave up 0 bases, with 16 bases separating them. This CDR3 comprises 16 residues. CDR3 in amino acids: CASSRTGTSYQETQYF. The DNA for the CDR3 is TGTGCCAGCAGCCGAACCGGGACTTCGTACCAAGAGACCCAGTACTTC.

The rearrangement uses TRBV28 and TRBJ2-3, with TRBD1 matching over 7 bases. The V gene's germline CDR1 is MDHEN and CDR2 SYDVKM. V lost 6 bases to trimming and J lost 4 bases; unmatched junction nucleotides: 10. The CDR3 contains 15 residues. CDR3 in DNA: TGTGCCAGCAGCCTAGGACAGGAAGTACCAGATACGCAGTATTTT. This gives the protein CASSLGQEVPDTQYF.

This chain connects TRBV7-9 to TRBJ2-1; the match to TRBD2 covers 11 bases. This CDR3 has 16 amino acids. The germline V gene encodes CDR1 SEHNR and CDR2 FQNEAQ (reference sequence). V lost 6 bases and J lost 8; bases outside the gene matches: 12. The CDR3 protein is CASSLGGLAGGYEQFF. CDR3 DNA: TGTGCCAGCAGTCTAGGGGGGCTAGCGGGAGGTTATGAGCAGTTCTTC.

CDR3 DNA sequence: TGTGCCAGCAGCTTGGAGCCTCGATTCTATGGCTACACCTTC. It encodes CASSLEPRFYGYTF. The genes are TRBV7-2 and TRBJ1-2; D uncertain. V was clipped by 3 bases and J by 4 bases, with 12 bases between them. CDR1 is SGHTA, CDR2 FQGNSA, per germline. The CDR3 is 14 amino acids. The full variable domain, with the rest looked up from reference TRBV7-2 and TRBJ1-2, is GAGVSQSPSNKVTEKGKDVELRCDPISGHTALYWYRQSLGQGLEFLIYFQGNSAPDKSGLPSDRFSAERTGGSVSTLTIQRTQQEDSAVYLCASSLEPRFYGYTFGSGTRLTVV.

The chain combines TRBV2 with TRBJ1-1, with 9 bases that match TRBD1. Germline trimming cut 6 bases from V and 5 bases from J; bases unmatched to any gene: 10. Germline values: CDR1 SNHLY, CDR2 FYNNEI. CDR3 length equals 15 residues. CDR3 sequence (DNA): TGTGCCAGCAGGATTCCGGGACAGGGCGGGACTGAAGCTTTCTTT. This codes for CASRIPGQGGTEAFF.

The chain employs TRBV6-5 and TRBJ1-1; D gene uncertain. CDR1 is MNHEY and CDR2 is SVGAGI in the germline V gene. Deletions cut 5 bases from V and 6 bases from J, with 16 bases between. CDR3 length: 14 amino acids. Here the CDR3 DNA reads TGTGCCAGCAGTAAACACGGGAGGAGTGCTGAAGCTTTCTTT. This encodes CASSKHGRSAEAFF.

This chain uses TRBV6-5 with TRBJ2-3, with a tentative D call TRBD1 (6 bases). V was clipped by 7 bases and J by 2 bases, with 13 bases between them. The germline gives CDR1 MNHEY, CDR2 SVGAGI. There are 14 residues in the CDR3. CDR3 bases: TGTGCCAGCACCGAGGACAGCTACACAGATACGCAGTATTTT. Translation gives CASTEDSYTDTQYF.

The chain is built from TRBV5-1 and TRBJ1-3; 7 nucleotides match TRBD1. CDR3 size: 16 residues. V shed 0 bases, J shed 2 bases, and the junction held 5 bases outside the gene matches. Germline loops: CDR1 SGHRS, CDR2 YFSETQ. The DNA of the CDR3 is TGCGCCAGCAGCTTGGCTACCGGGACAGCTGGAAACACCATATATTTT. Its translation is CASSLATGTAGNTIYF.

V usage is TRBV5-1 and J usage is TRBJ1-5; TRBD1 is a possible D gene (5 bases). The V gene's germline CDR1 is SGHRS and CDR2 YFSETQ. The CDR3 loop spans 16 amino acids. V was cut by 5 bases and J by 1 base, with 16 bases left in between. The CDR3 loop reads CASRPGSEGSNQPQHF. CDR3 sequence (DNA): TGCGCCAGCAGACCGGGATCGGAGGGGAGCAATCAGCCCCAGCATTTT.

CDR3 nucleotide sequence: TGTGCCAGCAGTGAAGAAAGGGGTGGCAATCAGCCCCAGCATTTT. Residues: CASSEERGGNQPQHF. The V and J genes are TRBV2 and TRBJ1-5; the D gene is possibly TRBD1 (5 bases). Trimming stripped 1 base from V and 2 bases from J, with 9 bases between. Looked up from germline, CDR1 is SNHLY and CDR2 is FYNNEI. The CDR3 runs to 15 residues.

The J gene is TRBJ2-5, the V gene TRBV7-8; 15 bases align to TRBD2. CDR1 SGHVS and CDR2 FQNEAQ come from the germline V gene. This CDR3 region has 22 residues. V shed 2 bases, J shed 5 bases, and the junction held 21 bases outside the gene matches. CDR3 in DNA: TGTGCCAGCAGCTTAAGGCCGAGAACGGGACTAGCGGGAGGAGAGGGCAGGGAGACCCAGTACTTC. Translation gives CASSLRPRTGLAGGEGRETQYF.

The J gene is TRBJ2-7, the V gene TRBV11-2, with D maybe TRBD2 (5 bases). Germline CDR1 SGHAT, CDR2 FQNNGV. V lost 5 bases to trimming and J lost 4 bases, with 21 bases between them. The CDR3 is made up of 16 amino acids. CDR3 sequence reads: CASSIGIIKVGYEQYF. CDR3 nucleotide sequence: TGTGCCAGCAGCATCGGGATCATTAAAGTTGGGTACGAGCAGTACTTC.

The CDR3 sequence: CASSPTGQGLNTEAFF. The CDR3 coding sequence is TGTGCCAGCTCACCTACGGGACAGGGGTTGAACACTGAAGCTTTCTTT. This sequence joins TRBV18 and TRBJ1-1; TRBD1 matches at 10 bases. CDR1 KGHSH and CDR2 LQKENI come from the germline V gene. V trimming: 3 bases; J trimming: 0 bases; junction bases outside the gene matches: 4. The CDR3 runs to 16 residues.

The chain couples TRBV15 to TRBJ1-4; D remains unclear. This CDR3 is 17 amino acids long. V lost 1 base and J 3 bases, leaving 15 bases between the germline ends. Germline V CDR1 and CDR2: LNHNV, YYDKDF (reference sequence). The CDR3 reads CATSRGAGSWANEKLFF. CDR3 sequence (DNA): TGTGCCACCAGCAGAGGGGCGGGCAGTTGGGCTAATGAAAAACTGTTTTTT. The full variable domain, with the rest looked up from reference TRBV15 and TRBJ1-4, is DAMVIQNPRYQVTQFGKPVTLSCSQTLNHNVMYWYQQKSSQAPKLLFHYYDKDFNNEADTPDNFQSRRPNTSFCFLDIRSPGLGDTAMYLCATSRGAGSWANEKLFFGSGTQLSVL.

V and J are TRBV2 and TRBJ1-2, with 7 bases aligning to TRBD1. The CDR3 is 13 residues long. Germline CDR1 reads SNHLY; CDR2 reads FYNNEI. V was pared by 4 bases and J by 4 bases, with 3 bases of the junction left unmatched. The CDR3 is CASSGQGIYGYTF. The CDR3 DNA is TGTGCCAGCAGTGGACAGGGTATCTATGGCTACACCTTC.

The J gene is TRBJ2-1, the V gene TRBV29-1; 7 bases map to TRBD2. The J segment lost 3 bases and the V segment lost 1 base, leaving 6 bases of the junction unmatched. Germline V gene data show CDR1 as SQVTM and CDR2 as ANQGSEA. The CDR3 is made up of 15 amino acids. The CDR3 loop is CSVEGGTIGYNEQFF. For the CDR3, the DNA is TGCAGCGTTGAAGGCGGGACTATCGGCTACAATGAGCAGTTCTTC.